This record covers a single T cell receptor beta chain. Its cognate antigen has yet to be identified. No base-level quality is on record; no much larger clone is a single base apart. Patients with ophthalmopathy had moderately to severely active disease, with a Clinical Activity Score of 3 or more, a NOSPECS grade of 4 or more, and a disease duration of less than 3 months. Anyone with other autoimmune diseases, uncontrolled infections, pregnancy or lactation was excluded from the study. Diagnosis relied on clinical symptoms, serum thyroxine, TRAb, thyroid ultrasound and orbital computed tomography. Ficoll-Paque density gradient centrifugation was used to isolate PBMCs from about 10 ml of fresh peripheral blood. Trizol reagent was used to extract the total RNA, and its quality was then checked on an Agilent 2100 Bioanalyzer. This record belongs to a study of Graves' ophthalmopathy and Graves' hyperthyroidism (dated by TCRdb to the late 2010s). Study-level background: Peripheral blood was collected at initial diagnosis, prior to any treatment. The independent validation cohort included approximately 19 hyperthyroidism patients plus 17 patients who later progressed from hyperthyroidism to ophthalmopathy. In more than five hyperthyroidism patients, the T-cell repertoires found in thyroid tissue were compared with those found in blood. The roughly 91 discovery patients were randomly divided into training and test sets at a 7:3 ratio. The study used signatures of the TCR beta repertoire to tell Graves' ophthalmopathy apart from Graves' hyperthyroidism and to predict which patients would progress to ophthalmopathy. In total, approximately 130 blood samples were TCR-sequenced: some 40 ophthalmopathy, some 75 hyperthyroidism and about 17 hyperthyroidism-to-ophthalmopathy patients. A discovery set of 95 to 100 patients (around 45 ophthalmopathy, 55 to 60 stable hyperthyroidism) was enrolled to explore V-J signatures distinguishing ophthalmopathy from hyperthyroidism. Following sample collection, hyperthyroidism patients were given methimazole at a starting dose of 30 mg daily, and ophthalmopathy patients were given high-dose intravenous methylprednisolone. General conclusions and limits of the study: In validation, the model predicted ophthalmopathy progression with 70.59% sensitivity and approximately 75% specificity; 12 predicted patients were CT-confirmed with GO in a median of approximately 6.2 months. Most of the expanded thyroid clonotypes with a frequency above 0.001 were also detected in blood, and it was suggested that the thyroid immune response may be reflected by blood repertoires. Sample size was not predetermined statistically, and investigators were not blinded to group allocation. The 13-signature model separated ophthalmopathy from stable hyperthyroidism with approximately 90% sensitivity and almost 84% specificity in cross-validation, and 80%/75% in the test set.

There are 15 amino acids in the CDR3, from cysteine to phenylalanine inclusive. CDR3 DNA is the only sequence kept; it has 45 bases, read in frame from the first base. Trimming costs V 2 bases and J 0 bases, and their ends lie 8 bases apart. From a lookup of the germline V gene, CDR1 and CDR2 are MNHNS and SASEGT. TCR beta CDR3 regions were amplified from RNA transcripts for repertoire sequencing. The first round was an RT-PCR using HTBI primers with the Qiagen OneStep RT-PCR kit, and this first round was followed by a second-round multiplex PCR, then size selection and purification. Libraries were sequenced paired-end with 100 bp reads on an Illumina HiSeq2000. The paper's processing steps were these. SOAPnuke was used for read processing, and reads with adapters, uncalled bases, a mean Phred below 15, or no exact constant-primer or identifier match were discarded. COPE v1.2.5 was used to merge the high-quality paired reads. Clonotypes were defined as unique nucleotide sequences and were aligned to IMGT TRB V, D and J references using MiTCR v1.1. The analysis was limited to V-J combinations with a frequency above 0.0001, which together covered 99.2% of the repertoires. For each V-J combination, a TCR clonal expansion and chaos score was defined as F50 clonal expansion divided by the chaos observed in the TCRdist matrix. Features were reduced by Welch's t-statistics and random forest to approximately 13 V-J combinations, which fed a naive Bayes classifier. The Morisita-Horn index was used to measure how similar the thyroid and blood repertoires were. The raw public data were reprocessed by TCRdb itself: fastp quality trimming at Q25, MiXCR clonotype calling, in-frame beta chains only. Rows merge per CDR3 protein into single entries with the most common DNA and genes. TCRdb's processing, not the authors' own work, is the source of the V and J calls. The sample data list roughly 230,000 distinct CDR3 sequences, and under 25% of these were observed just once. Approximately 39% of the sample comes from the top ten.

The specimen sequenced was peripheral blood. Recombination joined TRBV6-1 with TRBJ1-3, with the D gene too uncertain to name. The origin of this receptor is a woman between 45 and 60 years old with Graves' ophthalmopathy. Donor details come from another sample of the same person, matched by shared clones. CDR3 loop: CASSERATSGNTIYF. DNA sequence: TGTGCCAGCAGTGAAAGGGCGACCTCTGGAAACACCATATATTTT.